This entry features one TCR beta chain sequence. This CDR3 is 15 amino acids long. Germline V gene sequence: CDR1 KGHSH, CDR2 LQKENI. The J segment lost 7 bases and the V segment lost 2 bases, leaving 8 bases of the junction unmatched. These data come from a study of blood T cell repertoires in COVID-19. Patients in Seattle were enrolled during active infection, then followed longitudinally. In the study's own analysis: The assay estimated nucleated cells by amplifying reference gene primers. TCRdb keeps only in-frame clones here, not all; method: immunoSEQ multiplex PCR. V and J calls and clone size are given by that table; D and trimming were obtained from the DNA. The top ten hold 13% to 15% of the sample, which has 150,000 to 200,000 clones, 84% seen once.

Input material: peripheral blood. The chain joins TRBV18 to TRBJ2-1, with 7 bases that match TRBD2. This receptor was identified in a woman in her sixties or seventies with COVID-19, enrolled during active disease. The CDR3 sequence is CASSPAGGSVNEQFF. In DNA, the CDR3 is TGTGCCAGCTCACCAGCGGGCGGGAGTGTGAATGAGCAGTTCTTC.